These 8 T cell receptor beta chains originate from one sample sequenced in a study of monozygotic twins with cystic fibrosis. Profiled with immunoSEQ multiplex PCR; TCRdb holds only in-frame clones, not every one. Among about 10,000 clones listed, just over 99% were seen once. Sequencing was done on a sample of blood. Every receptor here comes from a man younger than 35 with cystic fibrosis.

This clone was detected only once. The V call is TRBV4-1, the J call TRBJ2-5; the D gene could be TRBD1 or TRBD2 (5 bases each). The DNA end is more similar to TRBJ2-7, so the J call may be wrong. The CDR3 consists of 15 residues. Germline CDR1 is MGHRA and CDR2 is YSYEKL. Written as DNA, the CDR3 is TGCGCCAGCAGCCAAGCTTGGGGGTTCTCCTACGAGCAGTACTTC. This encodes CASSQAWGFSYEQYF.

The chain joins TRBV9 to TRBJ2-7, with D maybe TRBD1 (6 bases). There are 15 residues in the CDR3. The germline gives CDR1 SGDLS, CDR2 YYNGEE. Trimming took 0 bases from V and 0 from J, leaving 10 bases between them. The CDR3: CASSVGQANSYEQYF. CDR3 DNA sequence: TGTGCCAGCAGCGTAGGACAGGCCAACTCCTACGAGCAGTACTTC.

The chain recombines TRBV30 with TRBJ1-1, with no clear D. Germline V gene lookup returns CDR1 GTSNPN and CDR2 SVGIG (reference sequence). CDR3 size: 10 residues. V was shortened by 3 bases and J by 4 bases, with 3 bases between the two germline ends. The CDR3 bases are TGTGCCTGGAGGAGCACTGAAGCTTTCTTT. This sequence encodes CAWRSTEAFF.

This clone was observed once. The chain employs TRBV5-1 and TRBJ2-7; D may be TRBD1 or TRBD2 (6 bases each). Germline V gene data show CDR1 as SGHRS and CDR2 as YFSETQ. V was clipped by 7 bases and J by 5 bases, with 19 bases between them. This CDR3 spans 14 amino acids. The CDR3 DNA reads TGCGCCAGCGGAAAGGGGGGTGTAAGCGACGAGCAGTACTTC. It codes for CASGKGGVSDEQYF.

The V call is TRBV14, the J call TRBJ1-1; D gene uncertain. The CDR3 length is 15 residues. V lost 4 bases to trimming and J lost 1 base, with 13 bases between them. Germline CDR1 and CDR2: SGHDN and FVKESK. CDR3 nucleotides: TGTGCCAGCAGCCCCGCAGGCGTTGGGAACACTGAAGCTTTCTTT. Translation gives CASSPAGVGNTEAFF.

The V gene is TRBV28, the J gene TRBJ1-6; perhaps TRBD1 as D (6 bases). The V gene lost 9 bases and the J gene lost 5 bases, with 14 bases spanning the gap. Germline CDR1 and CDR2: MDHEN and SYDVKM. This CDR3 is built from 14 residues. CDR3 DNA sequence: TGTGCCAGTCAGGGGTTAGCCGATAATTCACCCCTCCACTTT. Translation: CASQGLADNSPLHF.

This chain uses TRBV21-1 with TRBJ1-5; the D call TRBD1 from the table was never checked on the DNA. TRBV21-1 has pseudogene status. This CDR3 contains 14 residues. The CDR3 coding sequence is TGTGCCAGGATACAGGGTCGGGGCAATCAGCCCCAGCATTTT. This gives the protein CARIQGRGNQPQHF.

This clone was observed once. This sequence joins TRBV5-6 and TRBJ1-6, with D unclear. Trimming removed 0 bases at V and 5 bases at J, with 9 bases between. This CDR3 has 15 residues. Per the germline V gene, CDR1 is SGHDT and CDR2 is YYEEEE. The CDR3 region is CASSLGSPNNSPLHF. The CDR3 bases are TGTGCCAGCAGCTTGGGGAGTCCCAATAATTCACCCCTCCACTTT.